Presented here are 26 T cell receptor beta chains from one specimen sequenced in a study of T cells in localized non-small cell lung cancer. This table comes from immunoSEQ multiplex PCR, and its TCRdb copy is limited to in-frame clones, with some not included. The sample yields 45,000 to 60,000 clones, about 86% seen once. The sample in question was PBMCs, obtained before any cancer treatment. These receptors were collected from a man aged 35 to 69 with stage II lung adenocarcinoma.

The rearrangement links TRBV18 to TRBJ1-2, with 9 bases fitting TRBD1. CDR3 length equals 14 residues. Per germline, CDR1 KGHSH and CDR2 LQKENI. V trimming: 6 bases; J trimming: 4 bases; junction bases outside the gene matches: 6. The CDR3 protein is CASSRTGALYGYTF. The CDR3, as DNA: TGTGCCAGCTCGAGGACAGGGGCTCTCTATGGCTACACCTTC.

The chain is built from TRBV19 and TRBJ1-4, with D possibly TRBD1 on 6 matching bases. The length of the CDR3 is 12 residues. In germline, CDR1 is LNHDA, CDR2 SQIVND (reference sequence). The ends were cut back, 10 bases at V and 7 bases at J, with 13 bases in the middle. The CDR3 coding sequence is TGTGCCACAGGGGCTGGAGGTGAAAAACTGTTTTTT. It translates to CATGAGGEKLFF.

This chain connects TRBV7-3 to TRBJ2-5; a weak D match, TRBD1 (5 bases). Germline CDR1 and CDR2: SGHTA and FQGTGA. This CDR3 spans 13 amino acids. V lost 2 bases and J 4 bases, leaving 8 bases between the germline ends. The CDR3 sequence is CASSLWQGETQYF. As DNA, the CDR3 is TGTGCCAGCAGCTTATGGCAGGGAGAGACCCAGTACTTC.

The V gene is TRBV12-5, the J gene TRBJ1-2; no reliable D call. Trimming took off 6 bases at V and 0 bases at J, with 17 bases between the two ends. The CDR3 has 16 residues. Germline CDR1 LGHNT, CDR2 FRNRAP. The CDR3 DNA is TGTGCTAGTGGCCCTACCCCGACCGTCGCTAACTATGGCTACACCTTC. It codes for CASGPTPTVANYGYTF.

The CDR3 DNA reads TGTGCCAGCAGCTCTCTTCAAACCAGACTAGCGGGATACGAGCAGTACGTC. Translating gives CASSSLQTRLAGYEQYV. The rearrangement links TRBV5-6 to TRBJ2-7; 11 bases are a match to TRBD2. Looked up from germline, CDR1 is SGHDT and CDR2 is YYEEEE. Germline trimming cut 3 bases from V and 4 bases from J; bases unmatched to any gene: 12. CDR3 length equals 17 residues.

The chain recombines TRBV7-9 with TRBJ2-3; no firm D call. CDR1 and CDR2 from the germline V gene are SEHNR and FQNEAQ (reference sequence). CDR3 length: 15 amino acids. Trimming stripped 4 bases from V and 2 bases from J, with 13 bases between. CDR3 in amino acids: CASSSSLRHTDTQYF. The CDR3 nucleotides read TGTGCCAGCAGCTCCAGTTTGAGGCACACAGATACGCAGTATTTT.

The chain employs TRBV5-6 and TRBJ2-7; D is perhaps TRBD2 (7 bases). CDR1 SGHDT and CDR2 YYEEEE come from the germline V gene. This CDR3 has 17 amino acids. V was trimmed by 3 bases and J by 6 bases, leaving 25 bases between them. The CDR3 reads CASSSSTHREGSGEQYV. The CDR3 nucleotides are TGTGCCAGCAGCTCCTCGACCCACAGGGAGGGGAGCGGCGAGCAGTACGTC.

The V call is TRBV2, the J call TRBJ1-1, with a tentative D call TRBD1 (6 bases). The CDR3 is made up of 15 amino acids. CDR1 SNHLY and CDR2 FYNNEI come from the germline V gene. Trimming took off 7 bases at V and 2 bases at J, with 17 bases between the two ends. The CDR3 reads CASTGGPAKNTEAFF. The DNA for the CDR3 is TGTGCCAGCACCGGGGGGCCAGCGAAAAACACTGAAGCTTTCTTT.

This clone came up once. This chain links TRBV5-1 with TRBJ2-3; 7 bases map to TRBD1. Looked up from germline, CDR1 is SGHRS and CDR2 is YFSETQ. The CDR3 is 15 amino acids. Trimming cost V 2 bases and J 5 bases; bases outside gene matches: 8. CDR3 sequence (DNA): TGCGCCAGCAGCTTCCGGGACAGTGGGGGAGATACGCAGTATTTT. Amino acids: CASSFRDSGGDTQYF.

This chain links TRBV5-6 with TRBJ1-5; D is undetermined. Trimming removed 1 base from V and 1 base from J, with 12 bases in between. The CDR3 loop spans 16 amino acids. CDR1 and CDR2 (germline): SGHDT, YYEEEE. The DNA for the CDR3 is TGTGCCAGCAGCTTGTATCCATGGGTGAGCAATCAGCCCCAGCATTTT. The encoded protein is CASSLYPWVSNQPQHF.

The gene calls are TRBV6-6 and TRBJ2-2; 7 bases line up with TRBD2. This CDR3 contains 15 residues. Trimming cost V 6 bases and J 6 bases; bases outside gene matches: 10. Looked up from germline, CDR1 is MNHNY and CDR2 is SVGAGI (reference sequence). The CDR3 nucleotides are TGTGCCAGCAGCCTTTGGGGGGGAGGCGCCGGGGAGCTGTTTTTT. It is translated as CASSLWGGGAGELFF.

V gene TRBV29-1 combines with J gene TRBJ1-2, with TRBD1 matching over 9 bases. Germline CDR1 is SQVTM and CDR2 is ANQGSEA. V shed 2 bases, J shed 7 bases, and the junction held 2 bases outside the gene matches. The CDR3 is 12 residues long. The CDR3 nucleotides are TGCAGCGTTGAAACAGGGGGCCGTGGCTACACCTTC. Translating it yields CSVETGGRGYTF.

V gene TRBV6-1 combines with J gene TRBJ1-5; perhaps TRBD1 as D (6 bases). From germline, CDR1 is MNHNS and CDR2 SASEGT. This CDR3 comprises 15 residues. Trimming took 5 bases from V and 4 from J, leaving 15 bases between them. The CDR3 DNA follows: TGTGCCAGCAGTCGGGCGGGAGGGGGGAATCAGCCCCAGCATTTT. It encodes CASSRAGGGNQPQHF.

V and J are TRBV7-9 and TRBJ1-1; possibly TRBD1 for D (6 bases). Germline CDR1 reads SEHNR; CDR2 reads FQNEAQ (reference sequence). The CDR3 covers 14 residues. V was shortened by 5 bases and J by 5 bases, with 15 bases between the two germline ends. CDR3 in DNA: TGTGCCAGCAGCCACGGGGGGGCTGCGACTGAAGCTTTCTTT. Protein sequence: CASSHGGAATEAFF.

The genes are TRBV19 and TRBJ1-2, with a possible D match to TRBD1 (5 bases). In germline, CDR1 is LNHDA, CDR2 SQIVND (reference sequence). The CDR3 extends over 13 amino acids. Trimming cost V 3 bases and J 3 bases, with 8 bases left between them. This CDR3 reads CASSIGGDYGYTF. The CDR3 region has the DNA TGTGCCAGTAGTATCGGGGGGGACTATGGCTACACCTTC.

This chain connects TRBV11-2 to TRBJ2-1, with TRBD1 identical over 8 bases. Unmatched junction bases numbered 8, after V lost 1 base and J lost 0 bases. Germline V gene sequence: CDR1 SGHAT, CDR2 FQNNGV. The CDR3 sequence is 18 residues long. Written as DNA, the CDR3 is TGTGCCAGCAGCTTAGTCCCAGGGGGCGGAACCTCCTACAATGAGCAGTTCTTC. Amino acids: CASSLVPGGGTSYNEQFF.

The chain links TRBV2 to TRBJ2-1, with 7 nucleotides matching TRBD1. Per the germline V gene, CDR1 is SNHLY and CDR2 is FYNNEI. J gave up 12 bases and V 6 bases, and 5 bases lay outside the gene matches. There are 11 residues in the CDR3. The CDR3 region has the DNA TGTGCCAGCAGGACAGGGATAGGGCAGTTCTTC. Translating gives CASRTGIGQFF.

The V and J genes are TRBV7-6 and TRBJ2-1; possibly TRBD1 for D (6 bases). Trimming pared 4 bases from V and 4 bases from J, leaving 14 bases between. Germline V CDR1 and CDR2: SGHVS, FNYEAQ. The CDR3 extends over 15 amino acids. The CDR3 sequence: CASSSTWTVYNEQFF. DNA for the CDR3: TGTGCCAGCAGCTCCACCTGGACAGTTTACAATGAGCAGTTCTTC.

V gene TRBV19 combines with J gene TRBJ2-7; D tentatively fits TRBD1 or TRBD2 (5 bases each). Germline assignment: CDR1 LNHDA and CDR2 SQIVND (reference sequence). V dropped 7 bases and J dropped 0 bases, with 13 bases sitting between them. The CDR3 runs to 14 residues. CDR3: CASTKRDGSYEQYF. CDR3 in DNA: TGTGCCAGTACCAAAAGGGACGGCTCCTACGAGCAGTACTTC.

V is TRBV28 and J is TRBJ2-3; 8 positions match TRBD1. Per the germline V gene, CDR1 is MDHEN and CDR2 is SYDVKM. The V and J ends lost 6 bases and 6 bases, in that order; junction bases with no gene match: 11. The CDR3 is 15 amino acids. CDR3 sequence (DNA): TGTGCCAGCAGCCACGGGGACAGGTCTGCGGATACGCAGTATTTT. It codes for CASSHGDRSADTQYF.

This clone was observed a few times. This chain connects TRBV19 to TRBJ1-6, with D uncertain. Germline V CDR1 and CDR2: LNHDA, SQIVND (reference sequence). V was trimmed by 6 bases and J by 5 bases, leaving 8 bases between them. This CDR3 region has 13 residues. CDR3: CASRQVDNSPLHF. The CDR3 DNA sequence: TGTGCCAGTAGGCAGGTAGATAATTCACCCCTCCACTTT. Variable domain in full (rest from reference TRBV19 and TRBJ1-6): DGGITQSPKYLFRKEGQNVTLSCEQNLNHDAMYWYRQDPGQGLRLIYYSQIVNDFQKGDIAEGYSVSREKKESFPLTVTSAQKNPTAFYLCASRQVDNSPLHFGNGTRLTVT.

This chain uses TRBV6-6 with TRBJ2-1, with 8 bases lining up with TRBD2. CDR3 size: 15 residues. Germline CDR1 MNHNY, CDR2 SVGAGI (reference sequence). J gave up 7 bases and V 2 bases, and 7 bases lay outside the gene matches. In nucleotides, the CDR3 is TGTGCCAGCAGTTACGCGAGCGGGGGTGATAATGAGCAGTTCTTC. Translating gives CASSYASGGDNEQFF.

This clone was recorded only once. The chain couples TRBV19 to TRBJ1-1, with 8 bases identical to TRBD1. Trimming removed 5 bases from V and 7 bases from J; junction bases left unmatched: 12. The CDR3 covers 15 residues. Germline CDR1 LNHDA, CDR2 SQIVND (reference sequence). The CDR3 sequence is CASSLLGTGGNEAFF. The CDR3 DNA reads TGTGCCAGTAGTCTCCTCGGGACAGGAGGGAATGAAGCTTTCTTT.

The chain couples TRBV5-5 to TRBJ2-3; a possible D gene is TRBD2 (7 bases). The CDR3 runs 19 residues. V was cut by 4 bases and J by 5 bases, with 29 bases left in between. CDR1 is SGHKS and CDR2 is YYEKEE in the germline V gene (reference sequence). This chain's CDR3 is CASSRRFLGGGAPRDTQYF. The CDR3 coding sequence is TGTGCCAGCAGCAGGAGGTTCTTGGGTGGGGGGGCCCCCCGAGATACGCAGTATTTT.

The chain has TRBV5-6 and TRBJ2-2; D could derive from TRBD1 or TRBD2 (5 bases each). V gave up 2 bases and J gave up 0 bases, with 17 bases separating them. The CDR3 length is 18 residues. Per the germline V gene, CDR1 is SGHDT and CDR2 is YYEEEE. CDR3 region: CASSLGTRGRPNTGELFF. CDR3 DNA sequence: TGTGCCAGCAGCTTAGGGACCCGGGGACGGCCGAACACCGGGGAGCTGTTTTTT. The complete variable domain, with remaining parts taken from reference TRBV5-6 and TRBJ2-2, reads DAGVTQSPTHLIKTRGQQVTLRCSPKSGHDTVSWYQQALGQGPQFIFQYYEEEERQRGNFPDRFSGHQFPNYSSELNVNALLLGDSALYLCASSLGTRGRPNTGELFFGEGSRLTVL.

This clone was recorded once. The chain couples TRBV10-3 to TRBJ1-2, with TRBD1 as a possible D gene (6 bases). CDR3 length equals 12 residues. V was pared by 5 bases and J by 6 bases, with 10 bases between. Germline lookup yields CDR1 ENHRY and CDR2 SYGVKD. The CDR3 region is CAISPQGHGYTF. The DNA of the CDR3 is TGTGCCATCAGTCCACAGGGACATGGCTACACCTTC.